This record concerns one T cell receptor (beta chain) sequence. The source of the sample is a study of blood T cell repertoires in COVID-19. Background on the study: Collection of acute and convalescent COVID-19 samples took place in the United States, Italy and Spain. Sources were T cells, B-cell-depleted T cells, or PBMCs; the material itself was cDNA or gDNA.

The authors' processing: Reference gene primer amplification in the assay estimated nucleated cell counts. Produced via immunoSEQ multiplex PCR; TCRdb's table is partial and in-frame only. V, J and clone size were drawn from that table, and D and trimming were deduced from the DNA. The table has 230,000 or so clones, about 88% seen once. Per the germline V gene, CDR1 is SGHTA and CDR2 is FQGNSA. Trimming removed 2 bases from V and 0 bases from J, with 8 bases in between. The CDR3 has 15 amino acids. This sequence originates from a man aged 40-49 years with active or convalescent COVID-19. The chain links TRBV7-2 to TRBJ1-3; no clear D gene. Sequenced material: peripheral blood. This CDR3 is CASSLIPGSGNTIYF. The CDR3 DNA is TGTGCCAGCAGCTTAATTCCAGGCTCTGGAAACACCATATATTTT.